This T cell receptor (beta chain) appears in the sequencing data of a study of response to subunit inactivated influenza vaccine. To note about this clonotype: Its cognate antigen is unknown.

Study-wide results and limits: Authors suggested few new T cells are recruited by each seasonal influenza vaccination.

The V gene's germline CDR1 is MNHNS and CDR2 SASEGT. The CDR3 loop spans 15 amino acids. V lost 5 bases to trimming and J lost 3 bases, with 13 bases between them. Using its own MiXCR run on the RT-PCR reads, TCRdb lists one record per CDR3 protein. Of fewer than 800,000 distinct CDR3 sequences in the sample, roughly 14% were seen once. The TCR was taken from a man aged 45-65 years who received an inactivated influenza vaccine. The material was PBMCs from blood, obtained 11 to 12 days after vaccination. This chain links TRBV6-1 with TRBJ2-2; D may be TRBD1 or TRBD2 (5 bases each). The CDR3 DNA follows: TGTGCCAGCAGTAAGGCTTTGGGGGACACCGGGGAGCTGTTTTTT. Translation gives CASSKALGDTGELFF.